Listed here are 8 T cell receptor beta chains from one sample, sequenced in a study of blood T cell repertoires in COVID-19. Measured with immunoSEQ multiplex PCR; TCRdb has only the in-frame clones, and not every one. The sample lists approximately 170,000 clones; 70% to 90% were seen once. What was sequenced was peripheral blood. The receptors shown here come from a woman in her 70s with acute or convalescent COVID-19.

This chain links TRBV7-2 with TRBJ2-3; D may be TRBD2 (6 bases). The CDR3 sequence is 14 residues long. CDR1 is SGHTA and CDR2 is FQGNSA in the germline V gene. With 5 bases removed from V and 3 bases from J, the gap between germline ends came to 12 bases. The CDR3 is CASSVRTTTDTQYF. The CDR3 nucleotides are TGTGCCAGCAGCGTCCGGACTACTACAGATACGCAGTATTTT.

The rearrangement uses TRBV10-3 and TRBJ1-4, with a tentative D call TRBD1 (5 bases). Germline CDR1 and CDR2: ENHRY and SYGVKD. Trimming removed 8 bases from V and 5 bases from J, with 15 bases in between. CDR3 length: 14 amino acids. CDR3 coding DNA: TGTGCCATCCGTCCCTCAGACAGCAATGAAAAACTGTTTTTT. Translation gives CAIRPSDSNEKLFF.

The rearrangement links TRBV11-2 to TRBJ2-5; 8 nucleotides line up with TRBD1. Trimming at V came to 1 base and at J to 3 bases, leaving 4 bases not matched to a gene. Germline lookup yields CDR1 SGHAT and CDR2 FQNNGV. The CDR3 covers 15 residues. The chain's CDR3 is CASSLVGTGEETQYF. CDR3 coding DNA: TGTGCCAGCAGCTTAGTTGGGACAGGAGAAGAGACCCAGTACTTC.

This chain links TRBV30 with TRBJ1-2; tentatively, D is TRBD1 (6 bases). The V gene lost 3 bases and the J gene lost 4 bases, with 12 bases spanning the gap. Per germline, CDR1 GTSNPN and CDR2 SVGIG (reference sequence). The CDR3 is 13 residues long. The CDR3 loop reads CAWRGRGGYGYTF. The CDR3 bases are TGTGCCTGGAGGGGCAGGGGCGGCTATGGCTACACCTTC. Drawing the rest from reference TRBV30 and TRBJ1-2, the complete variable domain is SQTIHQWPATLVQPVGSPLSLECTVEGTSNPNLYWYRQAAGRGLQLLFYSVGIGQISSEVPQNLSASRPQDRQFILSSKKLLLSDSGFYLCAWRGRGGYGYTFGSGTRLTVV.

V gene TRBV6-5 combines with J gene TRBJ1-5; D remains ambiguous. The germline V gene has CDR1 MNHEY and CDR2 SVGAGI. CDR3 size: 14 residues. V was cut by 8 bases and J by 0 bases, with 11 bases left in between. Here the CDR3 DNA reads TGTGCCAGCCGAGCGGGAGTTAGCAATCAGCCCCAGCATTTT. This gives the protein CASRAGVSNQPQHF.

The chain combines TRBV27 with TRBJ1-2; TRBD1 is a possible D gene (5 bases). This CDR3 spans 15 amino acids. Germline V gene sequence: CDR1 MNHEY, CDR2 SMNVEV (reference sequence). V was pared by 5 bases and J by 3 bases, with 16 bases between. The CDR3 here is CASSPRTPWDYGYTF. The CDR3 DNA is TGTGCCAGCAGTCCCAGGACACCCTGGGACTATGGCTACACCTTC.

V is TRBV5-1 and J is TRBJ1-2; 7 nucleotides match TRBD1. This CDR3 is built from 14 residues. V gave up 4 bases and J gave up 4 bases; unmatched junction bases: 7. Germline CDR1 reads SGHRS; CDR2 reads YFSETQ. CDR3: CASSIGQDLYGYTF. CDR3 coding DNA: TGCGCCAGCAGCATCGGACAGGATCTCTATGGCTACACCTTC.

The rearrangement joins TRBV5-1 to TRBJ1-5, with TRBD1 as a possible D gene (6 bases). Germline CDR1 is SGHRS and CDR2 is YFSETQ. The CDR3 has 15 residues. Trimming pared 3 bases from V and 0 bases from J, leaving 10 bases between. The chain's CDR3 is CASSSAGDSNQPQHF. CDR3 in DNA: TGCGCCAGCAGCTCAGCAGGGGATAGCAATCAGCCCCAGCATTTT.